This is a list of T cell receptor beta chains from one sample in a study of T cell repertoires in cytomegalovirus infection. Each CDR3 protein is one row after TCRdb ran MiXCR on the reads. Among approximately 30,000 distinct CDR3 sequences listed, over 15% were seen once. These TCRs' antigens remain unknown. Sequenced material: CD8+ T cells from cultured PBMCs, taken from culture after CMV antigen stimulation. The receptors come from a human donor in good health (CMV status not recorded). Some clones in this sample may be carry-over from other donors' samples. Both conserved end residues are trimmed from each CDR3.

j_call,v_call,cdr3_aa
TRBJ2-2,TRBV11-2,ASSGAGGRTGELF
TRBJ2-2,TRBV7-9,ASSPFRGGDTGELF
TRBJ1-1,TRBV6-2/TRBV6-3,ASSYDGARGAF
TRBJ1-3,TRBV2,ASSPWVGSSGNTIY
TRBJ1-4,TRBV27,ASSLSQGGDEKLF
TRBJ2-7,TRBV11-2,ASSLVSLADPYEQY
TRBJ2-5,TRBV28,ASSNWDRALQETQY
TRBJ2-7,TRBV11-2,ASTTGTYEQY
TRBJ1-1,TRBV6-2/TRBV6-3,ASSYLGINGNAEAF
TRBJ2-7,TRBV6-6,ASSYSSGTGGYEQY
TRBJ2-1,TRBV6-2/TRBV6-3,ASRPLAGGGNEQF
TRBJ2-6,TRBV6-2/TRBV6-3,ATGLSGANVLT
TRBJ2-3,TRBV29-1,SVDRDSTDTQY
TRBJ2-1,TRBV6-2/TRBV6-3,ASRAAGGRNEQF
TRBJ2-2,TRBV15,ATSRGGHLYTGELF
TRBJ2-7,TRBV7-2,ASSLAGLGGDRDYEQY
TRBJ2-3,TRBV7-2,ASSSYRDPTATDTQY
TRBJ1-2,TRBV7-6,ASSPRGLRGYT
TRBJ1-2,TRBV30,AWSAGSIRSYT
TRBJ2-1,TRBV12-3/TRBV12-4,ASSPGERGDLQF
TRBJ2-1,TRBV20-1,SARDRSSGIGKQF
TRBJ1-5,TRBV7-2,ASSLESRGAGQPQH
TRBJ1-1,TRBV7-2,ASSFLRQGGTEAF
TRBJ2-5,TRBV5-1,ASSLGLALSYQETQY
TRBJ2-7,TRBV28,ASSPGAAGNEQY
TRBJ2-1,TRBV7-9,ASSLMGLADYNEQF
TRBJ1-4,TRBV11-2,ASSLGPGRGNEKLF